The 26 T cell receptor beta chains given below trace back to one sample, sequenced in a study of cytomegalovirus exposure and HLA in healthy donors. The PCR had 60 Vbeta and 13 Jbeta primers. The table came from immunoSEQ multiplex PCR; TCRdb's copy has only in-frame clones and leaves some out. The sample has around 190,000 clones; around 85% are singletons. The specimen sequenced was PBMCs. These receptors were obtained from a young man in good health and CMV-seronegative.

The chain employs TRBV15 and TRBJ1-2; D is unresolved. Per germline, CDR1 LNHNV and CDR2 YYDKDF (reference sequence). The CDR3 is made up of 12 amino acids. With 0 bases removed from V and 6 bases from J, the gap between germline ends came to 5 bases. The CDR3 is CATSRDVHGYTF. The CDR3 region has the DNA TGTGCCACCAGCAGAGACGTCCATGGCTACACCTTC.

The sample holds a few counts of this clone. The rearrangement links TRBV7-6 to TRBJ2-7; 8 bases are a match to TRBD1. V gave up 5 bases and J gave up 3 bases; unmatched junction bases: 6. The germline gives CDR1 SGHVS, CDR2 FNYEAQ. The CDR3 covers 14 residues. The CDR3 loop reads CASSPGQVFYEQYF. The CDR3 bases are TGTGCCAGCAGCCCGGGACAGGTTTTCTACGAGCAGTACTTC.

This clone was recorded once. The rearrangement links TRBV27 to TRBJ2-7; TRBD2 matches at 10 bases. CDR3 size: 15 residues. Unmatched junction bases numbered 10, after V lost 7 bases and J lost 4 bases. CDR1 and CDR2 (germline): MNHEY, SMNVEV (reference sequence). In nucleotides, the CDR3 is TGTGCCAGCACCTATCGCCAGGGACTAGCGTACGAGCAGTACTTC. Translating it yields CASTYRQGLAYEQYF.

The sample holds one count of this clone. V and J are TRBV4-3 and TRBJ2-1; 8 nucleotides align to TRBD2. V lost 5 bases to trimming and J lost 7 bases; unmatched junction nucleotides: 4. The V gene's germline CDR1 is LGHNA and CDR2 YSLEER. CDR3 length equals 13 residues. The CDR3, as DNA: TGCGCCAGCAGCTCTACTAGCGGTAATGAGCAGTTCTTC. Translating gives CASSSTSGNEQFF.

The chain combines TRBV6-4 with TRBJ2-7; the match to TRBD1 covers 7 bases. The V gene's germline CDR1 is MRHNA and CDR2 SNTAGT. V was pared by 8 bases and J by 3 bases, with 13 bases of the junction left unmatched. The CDR3 consists of 15 residues. The CDR3 nucleotides are TGTGCCAGCCGAGTAACAGGGGATATCGGCTACGAGCAGTACTTC. Its protein product is CASRVTGDIGYEQYF.

The CDR3 region is CASSMTRLGGELFF. As DNA, the CDR3 is TGTGCCAGCAGTATGACTCGACTAGGCGGGGAGCTGTTTTTT. V usage is TRBV16 and J usage is TRBJ2-2; maybe TRBD2 (6 bases). V was shortened by 6 bases and J by 7 bases, with 15 bases between the two germline ends. Germline V lookup: CDR1 KGHSY, CDR2 FQNENV. This CDR3 comprises 14 residues. Supplemented by reference TRBV16 and TRBJ2-2, the full variable domain reads GEEVAQTPKHLVRGEGQKAKLYCAPIKGHSYVFWYQQVLKNEFKFLISFQNENVFDETGMPKERFSAKCLPNSPCSLEIQATKLEDSAVYFCASSMTRLGGELFFGEGSRLTVL.

V usage is TRBV28 and J usage is TRBJ1-4; D unclear. This CDR3 spans 14 amino acids. The germline V gene encodes CDR1 MDHEN and CDR2 SYDVKM. With 3 bases removed from V and 8 bases from J, the gap between germline ends came to 13 bases. CDR3 region: CASSFRHRLEKLFF. DNA for the CDR3: TGTGCCAGCAGTTTCAGACACCGTTTGGAAAAACTGTTTTTT. Supplemented by reference TRBV28 and TRBJ1-4, the full variable domain reads DVKVTQSSRYLVKRTGEKVFLECVQDMDHENMFWYRQDPGLGLRLIYFSYDVKMKEKGDIPEGYSVSREKKERFSLILESASTNQTSMYLCASSFRHRLEKLFFGSGTQLSVL.

The chain recombines TRBV6-5 with TRBJ1-3; D possibly corresponds to TRBD1 (6 bases). Deletions cut 4 bases from V and 2 bases from J, with 9 bases between. The germline CDR1 and CDR2 sequences are MNHEY and SVGAGI. CDR3 length: 14 amino acids. CDR3 sequence: CASSSRTAGNTIYF. The CDR3 DNA sequence: TGTGCCAGCAGTTCCAGGACAGCTGGAAACACCATATATTTT.

The genes are TRBV4-3 and TRBJ2-3; weak D call: TRBD2 (6 bases). The germline V and J ends were trimmed by 0 bases and 2 bases, with 12 bases remaining between them. Per the germline V gene, CDR1 is LGHNA and CDR2 is YSLEER. The CDR3 sequence is 16 residues long. The CDR3 reads CASSQDLTSPTDTQYF. The DNA for the CDR3 is TGCGCCAGCAGCCAAGATCTGACTAGTCCCACAGATACGCAGTATTTT.

A single count supports this clone. The chain recombines TRBV6-6 with TRBJ2-3; D is uncertain. The ends were cut back, 2 bases at V and 2 bases at J, with 14 bases in the middle. CDR1 MNHNY and CDR2 SVGAGI come from the germline V gene (reference sequence). CDR3 length: 16 amino acids. The CDR3, as DNA: TGTGCCAGCAGTTACCCGGCGAGAGACAACACAGATACGCAGTATTTT. The encoded protein is CASSYPARDNTDTQYF.

The chain links TRBV11-2 to TRBJ1-4; 7 nucleotides agree with TRBD1. V was pared by 1 base and J by 8 bases, with 16 bases of the junction left unmatched. The CDR3 spans 18 residues. Germline V gives CDR1 SGHAT, CDR2 FQNNGV. The CDR3 region is CASSLGQGSAGSGEKLFF. In DNA, the CDR3 is TGTGCCAGCAGCTTAGGACAGGGTTCGGCGGGCTCCGGCGAAAAACTGTTTTTT.

The chain is built from TRBV9 and TRBJ2-7, with 8 nucleotides matching TRBD2. CDR3 length: 15 amino acids. The germline CDR1 and CDR2 sequences are SGDLS and YYNGEE. With 0 bases clipped from V and 4 bases from J, the junction kept 6 bases outside the gene matches. CDR3 sequence: CASSVATGGWYEQYF. CDR3 nucleotide sequence: TGTGCCAGCAGCGTAGCTACGGGGGGGTGGTACGAGCAGTACTTC.

The CDR3 reads CASNSLFNEKLFF. The CDR3 DNA sequence: TGTGCCAGTAACAGCCTCTTCAATGAAAAACTGTTTTTT. The chain links TRBV19 to TRBJ1-4, with D unresolved. V lost 7 bases and J 5 bases, leaving 11 bases between the germline ends. The CDR3 has 13 amino acids. Germline CDR1 reads LNHDA; CDR2 reads SQIVND (reference sequence).

The chain couples TRBV25-1 to TRBJ1-6; 9 bases agree with TRBD1. The length of the CDR3 is 17 residues. Germline CDR1 and CDR2: MGHDK and SYGVNS. The V and J ends lost 0 bases and 11 bases, in that order; junction bases with no gene match: 11. DNA of the CDR3: TGTGCCAGCAGTGAATATTTCCCGGGACAGGGTACAGCACCCCTCCACTTT. It is translated as CASSEYFPGQGTAPLHF.

Comment on this clone: Within the sample, other DNA sequences also encode this same CDR3. The V call is TRBV7-9, the J call TRBJ2-7; TRBD1 aligns across 7 bases. The ends lost 1 base at V and 5 bases at J; junction bases unmatched: 5. Germline V gives CDR1 SEHNR, CDR2 FQNEAQ (reference sequence). This CDR3 comprises 14 residues. The CDR3 DNA sequence: TGTGCCAGCAGCTTAGAAGGGGGCTGGGACGAGCAGTACTTC. Its protein is CASSLEGGWDEQYF.

The rearrangement uses TRBV5-1 and TRBJ1-1; 9 bases align to TRBD1. After removal of 4 bases from V and 12 bases from J, the junction contained 7 bases not matched to a gene. This CDR3 is built from 12 residues. Germline assignment: CDR1 SGHRS and CDR2 YFSETQ. CDR3 in DNA: TGCGCCAGCAGCGTTGGACAGGGGCTAACTTTCTTT. Protein product: CASSVGQGLTFF. Together with reference TRBV5-1 and TRBJ1-1, the CDR3 gives the full variable domain: KAGVTQTPRYLIKTRGQQVTLSCSPISGHRSVSWYQQTPGQGLQFLFEYFSETQRNKGNFPGRFSGRQFSNSRSEMNVSTLELGDSALYLCASSVGQGLTFFGQGTRLTVV.

The gene calls are TRBV5-4 and TRBJ2-2; 7 nucleotides agree with TRBD1. CDR3 length: 15 residues. Germline CDR1 and CDR2: SGHNT and YYREEE (reference sequence). Germline trimming cut 5 bases from V and 2 bases from J; bases unmatched to any gene: 6. The CDR3 DNA reads as TGTGCCAGCAGGCCCCGGGACAGAAACACCGGGGAGCTGTTTTTT. Translating it yields CASRPRDRNTGELFF.

This clone came up a few times. The gene calls are TRBV9 and TRBJ2-2, with 11 nucleotides matching TRBD2. Germline lookup yields CDR1 SGDLS and CDR2 YYNGEE. Trimming cost V 3 bases and J 5 bases; bases outside gene matches: 3. This CDR3 is 15 amino acids long. Here the CDR3 reads CASSDSGRVTGELFF. CDR3 coding DNA: TGTGCCAGCAGCGATAGCGGGAGGGTTACCGGGGAGCTGTTTTTT.

In regard to this clone: Compared with germline, one end of the junction differs, possibly owing to a read error. The chain combines TRBV7-9 with TRBJ1-2; no reliable D call. CDR1 and CDR2 (germline): SEHNR, FQNEAQ (reference sequence). The CDR3 totals 13 residues. The CDR3 DNA reads TGTTCCAGCAGCTTTGCGGATTCCTATGGCTACACCTTC. Translating gives CSSSFADSYGYTF. The full variable domain, completed using reference TRBV7-9 and TRBJ1-2, is DTGVSQNPRHKITKRGQNVTFRCDPISEHNRLYWYRQTLGQGPEFLTYFQNEAQLEKSRLLSDRFSAERPKGSFSTLEIQRTEQGDSAMYLCSSSFADSYGYTFGSGTRLTVV.

The chain couples TRBV4-2 to TRBJ2-7; TRBD2 matches 9 bases. The CDR3 sequence is 19 residues long. Germline V gene lookup returns CDR1 LGHNA and CDR2 YNFKEQ. Losses at the gene ends were 0 bases for V and 1 base for J; bases not matched to a gene: 13. CDR3 region: CASSQDLGSGGARSYEQYF. The CDR3 coding sequence is TGTGCCAGCAGCCAAGATCTGGGTAGCGGGGGTGCGAGGTCCTACGAGCAGTACTTC.

The chain combines TRBV6-6 with TRBJ2-3; 8 bases fit TRBD1. Germline CDR1 is MNHNY and CDR2 is SVGAGI (reference sequence). This CDR3 has 15 amino acids. The V gene end was trimmed by 5 bases and the J gene end by 0 bases; junction bases not matched to a gene: 4. As DNA, the CDR3 is TGTGCCAGCAGTCAGACAGGGGATAGCACAGATACGCAGTATTTT. It specifies CASSQTGDSTDTQYF.

The chain combines TRBV7-8 with TRBJ2-1; possibly TRBD2 for D (6 bases). From germline, CDR1 is SGHVS and CDR2 FQNEAQ. The CDR3 runs 14 residues. Trimming removed 8 bases from V and 0 bases from J, with 11 bases in between. This CDR3 is CASLRELSYNEQFF. The CDR3 coding sequence is TGTGCCAGCCTCCGGGAGCTCTCCTACAATGAGCAGTTCTTC.

CDR3: CASSYGTASYEQYF. CDR3 bases: TGTGCCAGCAGTTACGGGACAGCTTCCTACGAGCAGTACTTC. The rearrangement uses TRBV6-5 and TRBJ2-7; TRBD1 aligns across 7 bases. The V and J ends lost 2 bases and 1 base, in that order; junction bases with no gene match: 2. CDR1 is MNHEY and CDR2 is SVGAGI in the germline V gene. This CDR3 spans 14 amino acids.

This clone was detected a few times. This rearrangement joins TRBV6-1 to TRBJ1-6, with D possibly TRBD1 on 6 matching bases. This CDR3 spans 14 amino acids. Germline V gene sequence: CDR1 MNHNS, CDR2 SASEGT. Trimming removed 1 base from V and 9 bases from J, with 10 bases in between. The CDR3 region is CASSEGTVSSPLHF. The DNA for the CDR3 is TGTGCCAGCAGTGAAGGGACAGTATCTTCACCCCTCCACTTT.

V gene TRBV4-3 combines with J gene TRBJ1-5; 7 positions agree with TRBD1. V was clipped by 1 base and J by 3 bases; unmatched bases: 6. This CDR3 has 16 amino acids. CDR1 and CDR2 (germline): LGHNA, YSLEER. The CDR3: CASSQAWTGNNQPQHF. The CDR3 DNA sequence: TGCGCCAGCAGCCAAGCGTGGACAGGCAACAATCAGCCCCAGCATTTT.

The rearrangement uses TRBV2 and TRBJ2-7; D is perhaps TRBD1 (6 bases). Per germline, CDR1 SNHLY and CDR2 FYNNEI. The CDR3 spans 14 residues. Trimming removed 8 bases at V and 4 bases at J, with 18 bases between. CDR3 in amino acids: CASGPVSGVYEQYF. The CDR3 coding sequence is TGTGCCAGCGGACCGGTCTCAGGGGTATACGAGCAGTACTTC.